The clone carrying this T cell receptor beta chain was seen many times. This record comes from a study of regulatory T cells in long-lasting Graves disease. Time point indicated: newly diagnosed GD, antithyroid drugs for less than 3 months. RNA from PBMCs was the source of the TCR library. Peripheral blood, at 7.5 to 9 milliliters, went into EDTA tubes. According to the study, TCR beta libraries were built with iRepertoire HTBI primers and CDR3-region Arm-PCR. TCRdb fed the multiplex PCR reads into MiXCR, producing one record per CDR3 protein. In the table there are approximately 360,000 distinct CDR3 sequences, approximately 10% of which are singletons. Separately, the same data were catalogued under a study of T cells in Graves' hyperthyroidism and ophthalmopathy. That publication notes: HTBI primers were the set used in a first-round RT-PCR of the TCR CDR3.

This specimen was peripheral blood mononuclear cells (PBMCs), taken at new diagnosis, from a patient treated with antithyroid drugs. The TCR originated in a woman younger than 30 with Graves disease.

Here the CDR3 DNA reads TGTGCCAGCAGTCGGACTAGCGAGAACAATGAGCAGTTCTTC. As protein: CASSRTSENNEQFF. V gene TRBV6-1 combines with J gene TRBJ2-1; 9 nucleotides match TRBD2. Losses at the gene ends were 5 bases for V and 5 bases for J; bases not matched to a gene: 4. The CDR3 runs 14 residues. Germline lookup yields CDR1 MNHNS and CDR2 SASEGT.